The entry below gives a single TCR beta chain sequence along with its context. Its antigen is unknown. An end of the junction differs from the germline gene, which may be a read error. The sample originates from a study of tumor-infiltrating lymphocytes in primary liver carcinoma. Making TCR beta cDNA involved around 500 ng total RNA and a constant-region primer. Libraries of TCR beta came from three nested multiplex PCR rounds with slightly modified ARM-PCR. TCRdb fed the multiplex PCR reads into MiXCR, producing one record per CDR3 protein. Here the sample spans more than 95,000 distinct CDR3 sequences, about four fifths being singletons. Unsorted bulk tissue of about 20-32 mg yielded co-extracted RNA and DNA. Tumor regions sampled: superior, inferior, left, right poles, and centre. Study-level results: Researchers found tumor-adjacent and tumor-blood pairs overlapped less than tumor region pairs.

Sequenced input: liver tumor tissue from sampling region 3. The subset: tumor region T3, left-lateral pole. The TCR comes from a man aged 40-49 years with primary liver carcinoma and hepatitis B virus infection.

The CDR3 nucleotides are TGTGCCAGCAGTGGCCGTACTAGCGGGAGTTTGTTCTACAATGAGGAGTTCTTC. Its protein is CASSGRTSGSLFYNEEFF. This chain joins TRBV6-1 and TRBJ2-1, with TRBD2 matching 11 bases. CDR1 is MNHNS and CDR2 is SASEGT in the germline V gene. This CDR3 is built from 18 residues.